The 3 T cell receptor beta chains below were found in one sample sequenced in a study of cytomegalovirus exposure and HLA in healthy donors. The PCR ran on 60 Vbeta and 13 Jbeta primers. The data were produced by immunoSEQ multiplex PCR, yet TCRdb's version contains in-frame clones alone and is incomplete. This table has 200,000 or so clones, about 83% appearing once. The sequencing sample was made of PBMCs. These receptors all stem from a middle-aged man in good health and CMV-seronegative.

V is TRBV4-1 and J is TRBJ2-2; 13 nucleotides match TRBD2. J lost 5 bases, V lost 1 base, and 4 bases had no gene match. The CDR3 extends over 17 amino acids. CDR1 MGHRA and CDR2 YSYEKL come from the germline V gene. The CDR3 coding sequence is TGCGCCAGCAGCCAAGTACTAGCGGGAGGGCCAACCGGGGAGCTGTTTTTT. It codes for CASSQVLAGGPTGELFF.

The V call is TRBV5-4, the J call TRBJ1-6, with TRBD1 as a possible D gene (5 bases). The CDR3 is 12 amino acids. The germline V and J ends were trimmed by 7 bases and 8 bases, with 10 bases remaining between them. Germline V CDR1 and CDR2: SGHNT, YYREEE (reference sequence). The CDR3 loop reads CASGLGDSPLHF. CDR3 DNA: TGTGCCAGCGGATTAGGGGATTCACCCCTCCACTTT.

The chain employs TRBV2 and TRBJ1-5; D is uncertain. The CDR3 consists of 13 residues. Deletions cut 6 bases from V and 6 bases from J, with 12 bases between. Germline lookup yields CDR1 SNHLY and CDR2 FYNNEI. The CDR3 DNA reads as TGTGCCAGCAGCGACCAGGAGGGTCAGCCCCAGCATTTT. Translating gives CASSDQEGQPQHF.